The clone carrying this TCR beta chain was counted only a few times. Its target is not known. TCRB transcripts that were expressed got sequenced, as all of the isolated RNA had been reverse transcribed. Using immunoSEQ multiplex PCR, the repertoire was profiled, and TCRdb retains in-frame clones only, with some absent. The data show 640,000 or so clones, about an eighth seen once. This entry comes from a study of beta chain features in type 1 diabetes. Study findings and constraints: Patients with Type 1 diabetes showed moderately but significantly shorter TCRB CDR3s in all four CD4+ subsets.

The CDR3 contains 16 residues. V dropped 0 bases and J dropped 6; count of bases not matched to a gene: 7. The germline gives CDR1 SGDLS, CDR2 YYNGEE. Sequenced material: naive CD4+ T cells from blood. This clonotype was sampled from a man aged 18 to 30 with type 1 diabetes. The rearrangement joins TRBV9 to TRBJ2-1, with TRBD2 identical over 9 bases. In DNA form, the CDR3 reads TGTGCCAGCAGCGTAGTTGGTAGCGGGGGCCTCAATGAGCAGTTCTTC. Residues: CASSVVGSGGLNEQFF.